Listed below are T cell receptor beta chains from one sample, sequenced in a study of cytomegalovirus exposure and HLA in healthy donors. Profiling relied on immunoSEQ multiplex PCR, and the TCRdb table lists in-frame clones only, not all of them. This sample has 250,000 to 400,000 clones, with around 90% found just once. The sample comprised PBMCs. The receptors derive from a woman aged 25 to 45 in good health and CMV-seropositive. Both conserved end residues are part of each CDR3. A D gene is named only where the DNA matches it firmly. The listing skips clone size in some rows; elsewhere it reads once, few, many or a size class.

CDR3 length: 15
D gene: TRBD1
J gene: TRBJ2-1
clone size: once
V gene: TRBV27
CDR3 DNA: TGTGCCAGCACCCCTTGGACAGGGGGCTACAATGAGCAGTTCTTC
CDR3 protein: CASTPWTGGYNEQFF

CDR3 length: 17
D gene: TRBD2
J gene: TRBJ2-7
clone size: -
V gene: TRBV7-2
CDR3 DNA: TGTGCCAGCAGCCCGACTAGCGGGGGGCCGAGCTCCTACGAGCAGTACTTC
CDR3 protein: CASSPTSGGPSSYEQYF

CDR3 length: 12
D gene: -
J gene: TRBJ2-3
clone size: -
V gene: TRBV19
CDR3 DNA: TGTGCCAGTAGTTGGGGTCCAGATACGCAGTATTTT
CDR3 protein: CASSWGPDTQYF

CDR3 length: 14
D gene: -
J gene: TRBJ1-1
clone size: -
V gene: TRBV28
CDR3 DNA: TGTGCCAGCAGTAGTATAGGGGTCGGCACTGAAGCTTTCTTT
CDR3 protein: CASSSIGVGTEAFF

CDR3 length: 14
D gene: -
J gene: TRBJ1-1
clone size: once
V gene: TRBV30
CDR3 DNA: TGTGCCTGGACCAGAGGAGCACCGAACACTGAAGCTTTCTTT
CDR3 protein: CAWTRGAPNTEAFF

CDR3 length: 16
D gene: TRBD1
J gene: TRBJ2-2
clone size: once
V gene: TRBV7-7
CDR3 DNA: TGTGCCAGCAGCCCGGGACAGGCTACGAACACCGGGGAGCTGTTTTTT
CDR3 protein: CASSPGQATNTGELFF

CDR3 length: 12
D gene: -
J gene: TRBJ1-2
clone size: once
V gene: TRBV6-5
CDR3 DNA: TGTGCCAGCAGTGTCTCCACATATGGCTACACCTTC
CDR3 protein: CASSVSTYGYTF

CDR3 length: 17
D gene: TRBD2
J gene: TRBJ2-3
clone size: -
V gene: TRBV9
CDR3 DNA: TGTGCCAGCAGCGTCTTAGCGGGAGGCCGTAGCACAGATACGCAGTATTTT
CDR3 protein: CASSVLAGGRSTDTQYF

CDR3 length: 15
D gene: TRBD1
J gene: TRBJ2-7
clone size: -
V gene: TRBV10-3
CDR3 DNA: TGTGCCATCAGTGCAAAGGGACAGCCGACCGACGAGCAGTACTTC
CDR3 protein: CAISAKGQPTDEQYF

CDR3 length: 12
D gene: -
J gene: TRBJ2-2
clone size: -
V gene: TRBV12-5
CDR3 DNA: TGTGCTAGTGGTTTGTTCTCCGGGGAGCTGTTTTTT
CDR3 protein: CASGLFSGELFF

CDR3 length: 11
D gene: -
J gene: TRBJ2-1
clone size: -
V gene: TRBV5-6
CDR3 DNA: TGTGCCAGCAGCTTGGTGTTTGAGCAGTTCTTC
CDR3 protein: CASSLVFEQFF

CDR3 length: 21
D gene: TRBD2
J gene: TRBJ2-2
clone size: -
V gene: TRBV23-1
CDR3 DNA: TGCGCCAGCAGTCAATTTAACGGGACTAGCGGGAGAGGGCCGAACACCGGGGAGCTGTTTTTT
CDR3 protein: CASSQFNGTSGRGPNTGELFF

CDR3 length: 18
D gene: -
J gene: TRBJ2-3
clone size: -
V gene: TRBV9
CDR3 DNA: TGTGCCAGCAGCGCCCCCAAATCCCAAGCGGGCCTCACAGATACGCAGTATTTT
CDR3 protein: CASSAPKSQAGLTDTQYF

CDR3 length: 16
D gene: -
J gene: TRBJ2-5
clone size: -
V gene: TRBV27
CDR3 DNA: TGTGCCAGCAGTTCGTATGCCAGTGAGTACCAAGAGACCCAGTACTTC
CDR3 protein: CASSSYASEYQETQYF

CDR3 length: 14
D gene: TRBD1
J gene: TRBJ1-1
clone size: -
V gene: TRBV5-4
CDR3 DNA: TGTGCCAGCAGCGTGACAGGGGCCGGGGGTGAAGCTTTCTTT
CDR3 protein: CASSVTGAGGEAFF

CDR3 length: 14
D gene: -
J gene: TRBJ1-1
clone size: -
V gene: TRBV9
CDR3 DNA: TGTGCCAGCAGCGCCACAGGGCAGAACACTGAAGCTTTCTTT
CDR3 protein: CASSATGQNTEAFF

CDR3 length: 13
D gene: -
J gene: TRBJ1-1
clone size: -
V gene: TRBV5-1
CDR3 DNA: TGCGCCAGCATGAGGGAAATGAACACTGAAGCTTTCTTT
CDR3 protein: CASMREMNTEAFF

CDR3 length: 14
D gene: -
J gene: TRBJ2-7
clone size: -
V gene: TRBV7-2
CDR3 DNA: TGTGCCAGCAGCTTAGAGGTTAGCGCCTACGAGCAGTACTTC
CDR3 protein: CASSLEVSAYEQYF

CDR3 length: 15
D gene: -
J gene: TRBJ2-1
clone size: -
V gene: TRBV27
CDR3 DNA: TGTGCCAGCAGCTCGGACGGGTTCGTACATTATGAGCAGTTCTTC
CDR3 protein: CASSSDGFVHYEQFF

CDR3 length: 15
D gene: -
J gene: TRBJ2-5
clone size: once
V gene: TRBV4-2
CDR3 DNA: TGTGCCAGCAGCCAAGGTTACGAGGAACGAGAGACCCAGTACTTC
CDR3 protein: CASSQGYEERETQYF

CDR3 length: 16
D gene: -
J gene: TRBJ2-1
clone size: -
V gene: TRBV5-1
CDR3 DNA: TGCGCCAGCAGCTGGACGGACAGTCTAGGGGGCAATGAGCAGTTCTTC
CDR3 protein: CASSWTDSLGGNEQFF

CDR3 length: 20
D gene: TRBD2
J gene: TRBJ2-3
clone size: -
V gene: TRBV7-3
CDR3 DNA: TGTGCCAGCAGCGCCGTTTTGAGCAGCGGGGGCCGGGTTAGCACAGATACGCAGTATTTT
CDR3 protein: CASSAVLSSGGRVSTDTQYF

CDR3 length: 12
D gene: -
J gene: TRBJ1-2
clone size: once
V gene: TRBV5-6
CDR3 DNA: TGTGCCAGCAGCGGATGGACAGACGGCTACACCTTC
CDR3 protein: CASSGWTDGYTF

CDR3 length: 11
D gene: -
J gene: TRBJ1-4
clone size: -
V gene: TRBV2
CDR3 DNA: TGTGCCAGCATCTTAGGGGCAGGAAAGTTTTTT
CDR3 protein: CASILGAGKFF

CDR3 length: 14
D gene: TRBD1
J gene: TRBJ2-5
clone size: -
V gene: TRBV30
CDR3 DNA: TGTGCCTGGACCATTCCAGGGGGCGGAGAGACCCAGTACTTC
CDR3 protein: CAWTIPGGGETQYF

CDR3 length: 13
D gene: -
J gene: TRBJ2-7
clone size: -
V gene: TRBV7-6
CDR3 DNA: TGTGCCAGCAGCTCCAGCGCGGGCTACGAGCAGTACTTC
CDR3 protein: CASSSSAGYEQYF

CDR3 length: 12
D gene: -
J gene: TRBJ1-5
clone size: -
V gene: TRBV30
CDR3 DNA: TGTGCCTGGAGTGGTAGCAATCAGCCCCAGCATTTT
CDR3 protein: CAWSGSNQPQHF

CDR3 length: 16
D gene: -
J gene: TRBJ2-2
clone size: -
V gene: TRBV30
CDR3 DNA: TGTGCCTGGAGTGTGCTAAGGGACATGTACACCGGGGAGCTGTTTTTT
CDR3 protein: CAWSVLRDMYTGELFF

CDR3 length: 16
D gene: TRBD1
J gene: TRBJ1-4
clone size: -
V gene: TRBV27
CDR3 DNA: TGTGCCAGCAGAACCGGGACAGCAAGAGGAAATGAAAAACTGTTTTTT
CDR3 protein: CASRTGTARGNEKLFF

CDR3 length: 16
D gene: TRBD1
J gene: TRBJ2-5
clone size: -
V gene: TRBV5-6
CDR3 DNA: TGTGCCAGCAGCCCCCTCGGGACAGGGGGTGAGGAGACCCAGTACTTC
CDR3 protein: CASSPLGTGGEETQYF

CDR3 length: 15
D gene: TRBD1
J gene: TRBJ2-7
clone size: -
V gene: TRBV4-1
CDR3 DNA: TGCGCCAGCAGCCAAGCCCCAGGGGGCAGTTACGAGCAGTACTTC
CDR3 protein: CASSQAPGGSYEQYF

CDR3 length: 14
D gene: -
J gene: TRBJ2-7
clone size: -
V gene: TRBV7-2
CDR3 DNA: TGTGCCAGCAGCCCCAGCTCACTCCGGAATGCGCAGTACTTC
CDR3 protein: CASSPSSLRNAQYF

CDR3 length: 14
D gene: TRBD1
J gene: TRBJ2-7
clone size: -
V gene: TRBV25-1
CDR3 DNA: TGTGCCAGCAGGGAAACGGGGACAGGGGGCGAGCAGTACTTC
CDR3 protein: CASRETGTGGEQYF

CDR3 length: 14
D gene: -
J gene: TRBJ1-2
clone size: -
V gene: TRBV4-1
CDR3 DNA: TGCGCCAGCAGCCAGTCTCTGCAGGGCAATGGCTACACCTTC
CDR3 protein: CASSQSLQGNGYTF

CDR3 length: 16
D gene: -
J gene: TRBJ1-1
clone size: -
V gene: TRBV25-1
CDR3 DNA: TGTGCCAGCAGTGAATTTCCTGCTCCCGGGGACACTGAAGCTTTCTTT
CDR3 protein: CASSEFPAPGDTEAFF

CDR3 length: 16
D gene: TRBD2
J gene: TRBJ2-1
clone size: -
V gene: TRBV18
CDR3 DNA: TGTGCCAGCTCACTAGCGGGAGGGAGCTCCTACAATGAGCAGTTCTTC
CDR3 protein: CASSLAGGSSYNEQFF

CDR3 length: 17
D gene: TRBD1
J gene: TRBJ1-2
clone size: -
V gene: TRBV15
CDR3 DNA: TGTGCCACCAGCAGAGATAGAGCAGGGGGCGCGAGTGGTGGCTACACCTTC
CDR3 protein: CATSRDRAGGASGGYTF

CDR3 length: 14
D gene: TRBD2
J gene: TRBJ2-2
clone size: -
V gene: TRBV7-8
CDR3 DNA: TGTGCCAGCAGCCCCGGGACTAACCCCGGGGAGCTGTTTTTT
CDR3 protein: CASSPGTNPGELFF

CDR3 length: 11
D gene: -
J gene: TRBJ2-2
clone size: -
V gene: TRBV28
CDR3 DNA: TGTGCCAGTTGGTGGGGCGGGGAGCTGTTTTTT
CDR3 protein: CASWWGGELFF

CDR3 length: 11
D gene: -
J gene: TRBJ1-1
clone size: -
V gene: TRBV19
CDR3 DNA: TGTGCCAGTAACCAGGGTCCTGAAGCTTTCTTT
CDR3 protein: CASNQGPEAFF

CDR3 length: 14
D gene: -
J gene: TRBJ2-1
clone size: -
V gene: TRBV7-9
CDR3 DNA: TGTGCCAGCAGCCCGACCGGGACTCCCGCTGAGCAGTTCTTC
CDR3 protein: CASSPTGTPAEQFF

CDR3 length: 16
D gene: TRBD1
J gene: TRBJ2-7
clone size: -
V gene: TRBV28
CDR3 DNA: TGTGCCAGCAGTTCCGGGGACAGGGGGCGGTGGTACGAGCAGTACTTC
CDR3 protein: CASSSGDRGRWYEQYF

CDR3 length: 15
D gene: TRBD1
J gene: TRBJ1-4
clone size: -
V gene: TRBV2
CDR3 DNA: TGTGCCAGCAGCGGGGGGACAGGGCCTAATGAAAAACTGTTTTTT
CDR3 protein: CASSGGTGPNEKLFF

CDR3 length: 15
D gene: -
J gene: TRBJ2-7
clone size: few
V gene: TRBV18
CDR3 DNA: TGTGCCAGCTCACCACCGGGAGGAGAACCCTACGAGCAGTACTTC
CDR3 protein: CASSPPGGEPYEQYF

CDR3 length: 16
D gene: -
J gene: TRBJ1-5
clone size: -
V gene: TRBV6-1
CDR3 DNA: TGTGCCAGCAGTGAAGGTGCCGGGGAGGGCAATCAGCCCCAGCATTTT
CDR3 protein: CASSEGAGEGNQPQHF

CDR3 length: 14
D gene: -
J gene: TRBJ1-3
clone size: -
V gene: TRBV2
CDR3 DNA: TGTGCCAGCAGTGCATCCAGGTCCGGAAACACCATATATTTT
CDR3 protein: CASSASRSGNTIYF

CDR3 length: 15
D gene: TRBD2
J gene: TRBJ2-5
clone size: -
V gene: TRBV30
CDR3 DNA: TGTGCCTGGAGTACGGCTAGCGGGGGGCGGGGGACCCAGTACTTC
CDR3 protein: CAWSTASGGRGTQYF

CDR3 length: 12
D gene: -
J gene: TRBJ1-2
clone size: -
V gene: TRBV11-2
CDR3 DNA: TGTGCCAGCAGCTCCGGACCTCTTGGCTACACCTTC
CDR3 protein: CASSSGPLGYTF

CDR3 length: 18
D gene: TRBD2
J gene: TRBJ2-6
clone size: few
V gene: TRBV4-2
CDR3 DNA: TGTGCCAGCAGCCAAGTGGGGAGCGGGAGGGTTGGGGCCAACGTCCTGACTTTC
CDR3 protein: CASSQVGSGRVGANVLTF

CDR3 length: 19
D gene: TRBD1
J gene: TRBJ1-1
clone size: -
V gene: TRBV5-1
CDR3 DNA: TGCGCCAGCAGCCCTAGGGACAGCTCCCTCTTTGAGGCGAACACTGAAGCTTTCTTT
CDR3 protein: CASSPRDSSLFEANTEAFF